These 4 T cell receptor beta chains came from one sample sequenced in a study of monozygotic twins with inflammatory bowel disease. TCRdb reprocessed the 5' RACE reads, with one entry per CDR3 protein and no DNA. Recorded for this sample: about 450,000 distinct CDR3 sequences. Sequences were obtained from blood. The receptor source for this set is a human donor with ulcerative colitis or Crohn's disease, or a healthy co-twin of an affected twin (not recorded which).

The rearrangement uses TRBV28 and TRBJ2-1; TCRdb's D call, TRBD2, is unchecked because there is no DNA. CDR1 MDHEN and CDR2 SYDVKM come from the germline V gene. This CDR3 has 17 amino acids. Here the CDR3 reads CASSLASSGRSGDEQFF.

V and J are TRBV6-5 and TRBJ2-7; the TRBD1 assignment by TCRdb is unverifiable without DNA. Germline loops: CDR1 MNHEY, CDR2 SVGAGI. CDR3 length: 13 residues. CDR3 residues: CASRQAYPYEQYF.

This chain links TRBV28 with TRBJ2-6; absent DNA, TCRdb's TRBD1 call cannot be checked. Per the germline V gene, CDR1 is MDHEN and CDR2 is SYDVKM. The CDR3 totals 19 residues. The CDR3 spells CASSHRGDREISGANVLTF.

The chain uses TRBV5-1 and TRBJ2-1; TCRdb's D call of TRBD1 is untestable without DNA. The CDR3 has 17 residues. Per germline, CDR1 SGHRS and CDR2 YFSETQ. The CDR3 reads CASSLAPGRGIDNEQFF.